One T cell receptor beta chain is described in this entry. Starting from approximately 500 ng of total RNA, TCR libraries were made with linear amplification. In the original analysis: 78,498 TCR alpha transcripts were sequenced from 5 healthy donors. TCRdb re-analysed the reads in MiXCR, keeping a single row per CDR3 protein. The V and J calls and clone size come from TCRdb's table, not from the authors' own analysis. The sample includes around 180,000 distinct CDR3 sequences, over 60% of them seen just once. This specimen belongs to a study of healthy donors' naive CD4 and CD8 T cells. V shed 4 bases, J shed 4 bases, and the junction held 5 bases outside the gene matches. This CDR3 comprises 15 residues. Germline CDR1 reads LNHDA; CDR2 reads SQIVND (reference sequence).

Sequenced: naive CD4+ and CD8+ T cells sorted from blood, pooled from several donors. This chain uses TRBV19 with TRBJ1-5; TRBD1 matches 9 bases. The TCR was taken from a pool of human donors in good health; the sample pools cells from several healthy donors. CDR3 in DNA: TGTGCCAGTAGTAACCGGGACAGGGTTAATCAGCCCCAGCATTTT. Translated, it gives CASSNRDRVNQPQHF.